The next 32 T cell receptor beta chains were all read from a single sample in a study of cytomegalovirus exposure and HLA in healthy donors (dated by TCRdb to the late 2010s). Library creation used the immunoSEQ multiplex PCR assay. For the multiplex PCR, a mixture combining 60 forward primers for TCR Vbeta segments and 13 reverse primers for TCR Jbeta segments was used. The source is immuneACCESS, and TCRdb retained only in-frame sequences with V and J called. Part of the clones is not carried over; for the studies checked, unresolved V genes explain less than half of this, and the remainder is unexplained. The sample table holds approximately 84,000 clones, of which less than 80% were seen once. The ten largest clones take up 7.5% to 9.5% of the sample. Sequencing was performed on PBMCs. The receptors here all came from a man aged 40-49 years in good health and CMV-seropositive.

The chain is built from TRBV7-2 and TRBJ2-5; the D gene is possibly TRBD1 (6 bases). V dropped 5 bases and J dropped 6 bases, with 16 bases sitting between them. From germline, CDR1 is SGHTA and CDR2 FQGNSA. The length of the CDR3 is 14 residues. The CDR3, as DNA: TGTGCCAGCAGCCCCTCCGCAGGGGTAAAGACCCAGTACTTC. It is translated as CASSPSAGVKTQYF.

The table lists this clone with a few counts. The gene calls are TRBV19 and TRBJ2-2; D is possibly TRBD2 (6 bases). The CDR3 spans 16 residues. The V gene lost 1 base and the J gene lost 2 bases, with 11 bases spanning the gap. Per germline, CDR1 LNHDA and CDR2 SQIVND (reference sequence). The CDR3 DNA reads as TGTGCCAGTAGTATAGGGAGTAGCGGAAACACCGGGGAGCTGTTTTTT. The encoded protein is CASSIGSSGNTGELFF.

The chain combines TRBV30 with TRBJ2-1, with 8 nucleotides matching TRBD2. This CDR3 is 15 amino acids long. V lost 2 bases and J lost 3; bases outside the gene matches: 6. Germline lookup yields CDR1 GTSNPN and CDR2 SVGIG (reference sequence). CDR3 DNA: TGTGCCTGGAGTCCAGCGGGGGCTTACTACAATGAGCAGTTCTTC. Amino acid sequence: CAWSPAGAYYNEQFF.

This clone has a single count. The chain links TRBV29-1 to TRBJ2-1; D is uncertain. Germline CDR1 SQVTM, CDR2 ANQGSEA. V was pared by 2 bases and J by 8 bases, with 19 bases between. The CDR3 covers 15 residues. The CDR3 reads CSVESSVLATDEQFF. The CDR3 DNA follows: TGCAGCGTTGAAAGCTCGGTACTTGCAACGGATGAGCAGTTCTTC.

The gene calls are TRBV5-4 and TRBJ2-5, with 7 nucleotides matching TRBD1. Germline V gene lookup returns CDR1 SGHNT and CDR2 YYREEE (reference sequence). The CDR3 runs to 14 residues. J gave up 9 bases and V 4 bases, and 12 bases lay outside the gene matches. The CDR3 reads CASSRWKGAGAQYF. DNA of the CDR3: TGTGCCAGCAGCCGGTGGAAGGGGGCCGGGGCCCAGTACTTC.

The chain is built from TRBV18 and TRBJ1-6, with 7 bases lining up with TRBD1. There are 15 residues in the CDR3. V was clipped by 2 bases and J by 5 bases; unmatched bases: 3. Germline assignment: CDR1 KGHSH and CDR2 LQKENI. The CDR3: CASSPGTVNNSPLHF. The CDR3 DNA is TGTGCCAGCTCACCAGGGACAGTCAATAATTCACCCCTCCACTTT.

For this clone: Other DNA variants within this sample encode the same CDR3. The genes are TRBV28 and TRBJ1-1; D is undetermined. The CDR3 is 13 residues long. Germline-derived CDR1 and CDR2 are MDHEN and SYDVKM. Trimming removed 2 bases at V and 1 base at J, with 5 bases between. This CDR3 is CASSLTGNTEAFF. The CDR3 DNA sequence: TGTGCCAGCAGTTTAACTGGGAACACTGAAGCTTTCTTT. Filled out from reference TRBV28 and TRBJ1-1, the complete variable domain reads DVKVTQSSRYLVKRTGEKVFLECVQDMDHENMFWYRQDPGLGLRLIYFSYDVKMKEKGDIPEGYSVSREKKERFSLILESASTNQTSMYLCASSLTGNTEAFFGQGTRLTVV.

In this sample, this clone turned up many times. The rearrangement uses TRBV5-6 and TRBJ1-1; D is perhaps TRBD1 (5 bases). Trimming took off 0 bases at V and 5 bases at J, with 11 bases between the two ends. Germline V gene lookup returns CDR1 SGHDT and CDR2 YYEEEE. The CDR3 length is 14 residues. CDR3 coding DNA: TGTGCCAGCAGCTTGGGCAGGGAAAGGACTGAAGCTTTCTTT. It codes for CASSLGRERTEAFF.

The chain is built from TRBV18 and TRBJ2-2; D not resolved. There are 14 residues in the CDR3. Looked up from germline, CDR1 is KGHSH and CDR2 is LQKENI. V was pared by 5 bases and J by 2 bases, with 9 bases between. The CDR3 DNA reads TGTGCCAGCTCAATCAAGCCTAACACCGGGGAGCTGTTTTTT. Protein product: CASSIKPNTGELFF.

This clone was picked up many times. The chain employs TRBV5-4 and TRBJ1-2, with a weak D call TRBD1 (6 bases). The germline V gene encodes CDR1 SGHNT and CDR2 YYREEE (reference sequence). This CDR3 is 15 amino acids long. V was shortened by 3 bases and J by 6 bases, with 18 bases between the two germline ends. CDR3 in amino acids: CASSWTDYDGDGYTF. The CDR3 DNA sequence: TGTGCCAGCAGCTGGACAGACTACGACGGGGATGGCTACACCTTC.

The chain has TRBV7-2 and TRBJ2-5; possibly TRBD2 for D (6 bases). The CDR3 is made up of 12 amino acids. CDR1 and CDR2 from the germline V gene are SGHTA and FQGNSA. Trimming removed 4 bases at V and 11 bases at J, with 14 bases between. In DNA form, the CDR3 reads TGTGCCAGCAGCTCCCCGGCTCGGGAGCAGTACTTC. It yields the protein CASSSPAREQYF.

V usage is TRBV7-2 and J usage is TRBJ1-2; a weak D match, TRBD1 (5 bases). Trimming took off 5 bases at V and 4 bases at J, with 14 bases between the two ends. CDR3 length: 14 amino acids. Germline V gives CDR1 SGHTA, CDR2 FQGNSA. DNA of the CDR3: TGTGCCAGCAGCCCTCTTTGGGGCAGCTATGGCTACACCTTC. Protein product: CASSPLWGSYGYTF.

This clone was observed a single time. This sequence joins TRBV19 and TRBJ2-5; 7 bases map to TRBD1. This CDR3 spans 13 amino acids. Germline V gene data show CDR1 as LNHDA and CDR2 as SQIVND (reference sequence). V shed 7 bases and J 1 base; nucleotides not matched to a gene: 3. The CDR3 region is CASTGTAQETQYF. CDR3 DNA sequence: TGTGCCAGTACCGGGACAGCCCAAGAGACCCAGTACTTC.

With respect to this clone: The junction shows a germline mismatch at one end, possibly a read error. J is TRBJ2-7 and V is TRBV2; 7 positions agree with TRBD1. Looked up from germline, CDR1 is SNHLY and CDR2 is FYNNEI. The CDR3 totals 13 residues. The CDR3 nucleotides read TGTGCCAGCAGTGCCCCCCCAGGGGGAGAATTTAACTTC. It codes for CASSAPPGGEFNF.

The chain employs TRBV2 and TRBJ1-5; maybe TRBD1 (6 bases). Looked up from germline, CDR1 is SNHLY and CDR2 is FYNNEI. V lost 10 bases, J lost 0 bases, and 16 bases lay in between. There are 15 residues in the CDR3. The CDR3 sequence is CATARDKNSNQPQHF. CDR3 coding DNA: TGTGCCACCGCGAGGGACAAAAATAGCAATCAGCCCCAGCATTTT.

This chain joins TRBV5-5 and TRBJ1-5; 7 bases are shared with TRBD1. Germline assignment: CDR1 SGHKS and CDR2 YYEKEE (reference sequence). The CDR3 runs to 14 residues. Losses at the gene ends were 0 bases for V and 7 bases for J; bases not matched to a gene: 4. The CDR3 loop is CASSLEQGSQPQHF. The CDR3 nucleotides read TGTGCCAGCAGCTTGGAACAGGGGAGCCAGCCCCAGCATTTT. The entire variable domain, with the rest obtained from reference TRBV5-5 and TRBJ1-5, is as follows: DAGVTQSPTHLIKTRGQQVTLRCSPISGHKSVSWYQQVLGQGPQFIFQYYEKEERGRGNFPDRFSARQFPNYSSELNVNALLLGDSALYLCASSLEQGSQPQHFGDGTRLSIL.

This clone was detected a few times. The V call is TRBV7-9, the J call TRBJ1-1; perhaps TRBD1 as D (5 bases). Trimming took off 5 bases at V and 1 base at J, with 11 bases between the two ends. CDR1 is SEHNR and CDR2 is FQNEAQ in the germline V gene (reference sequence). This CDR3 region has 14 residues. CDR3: CASSAGQQNTEAFF. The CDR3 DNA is TGTGCCAGCAGCGCGGGGCAGCAGAACACTGAAGCTTTCTTT.

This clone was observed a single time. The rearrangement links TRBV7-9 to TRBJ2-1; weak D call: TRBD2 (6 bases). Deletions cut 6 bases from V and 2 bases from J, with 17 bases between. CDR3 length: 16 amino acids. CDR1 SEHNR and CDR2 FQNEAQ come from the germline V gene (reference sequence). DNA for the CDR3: TGTGCCAGCAGTTCAATGGTCGGGGGAACCTACAATGAGCAGTTCTTC. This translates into CASSSMVGGTYNEQFF.

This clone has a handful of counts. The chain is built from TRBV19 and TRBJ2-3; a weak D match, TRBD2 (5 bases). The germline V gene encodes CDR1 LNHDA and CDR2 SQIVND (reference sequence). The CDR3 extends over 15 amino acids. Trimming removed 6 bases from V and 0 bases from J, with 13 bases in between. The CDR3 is CASRDHGGSTDTQYF. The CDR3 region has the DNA TGTGCCAGTAGGGATCACGGCGGGAGCACAGATACGCAGTATTTT.

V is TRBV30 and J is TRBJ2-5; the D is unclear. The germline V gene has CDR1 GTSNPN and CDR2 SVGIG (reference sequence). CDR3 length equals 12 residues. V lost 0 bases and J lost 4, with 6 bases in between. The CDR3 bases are TGTGCCTGGAGTGTAGAGCGAGAGACCCAGTACTTC. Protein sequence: CAWSVERETQYF.

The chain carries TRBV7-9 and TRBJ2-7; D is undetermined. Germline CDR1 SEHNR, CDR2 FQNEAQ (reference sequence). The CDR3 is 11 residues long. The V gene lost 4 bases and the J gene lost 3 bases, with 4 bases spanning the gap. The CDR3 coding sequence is TGTGCCAGCAGCTCCCTCTACGAGCAGTACTTC. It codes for CASSSLYEQYF.

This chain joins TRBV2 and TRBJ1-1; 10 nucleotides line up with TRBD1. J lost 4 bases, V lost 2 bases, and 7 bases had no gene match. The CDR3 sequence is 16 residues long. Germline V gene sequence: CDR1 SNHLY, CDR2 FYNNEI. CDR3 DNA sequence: TGTGCCAGCAGTGAATGGGGACAGGGGCCGGGCACTGAAGCTTTCTTT. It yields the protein CASSEWGQGPGTEAFF.

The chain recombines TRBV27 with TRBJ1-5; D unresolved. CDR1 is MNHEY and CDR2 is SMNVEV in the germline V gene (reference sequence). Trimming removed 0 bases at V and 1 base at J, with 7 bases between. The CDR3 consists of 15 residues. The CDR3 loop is CASSLSAGSNQPQHF. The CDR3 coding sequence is TGTGCCAGCAGTTTATCGGCGGGGAGCAATCAGCCCCAGCATTTT.

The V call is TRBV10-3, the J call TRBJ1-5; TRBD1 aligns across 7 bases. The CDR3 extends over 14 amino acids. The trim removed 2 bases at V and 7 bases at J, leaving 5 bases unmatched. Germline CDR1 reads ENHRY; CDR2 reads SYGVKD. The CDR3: CAISERTGVQPQHF. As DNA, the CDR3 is TGTGCCATCAGTGAGCGCACAGGGGTCCAGCCCCAGCATTTT.

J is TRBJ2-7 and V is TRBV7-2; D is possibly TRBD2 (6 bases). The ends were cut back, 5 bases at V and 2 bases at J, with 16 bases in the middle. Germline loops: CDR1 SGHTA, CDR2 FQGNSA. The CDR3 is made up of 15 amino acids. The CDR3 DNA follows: TGTGCCAGCAGCATAGTCGGGGGACCTACCTACGAGCAGTACTTC. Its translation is CASSIVGGPTYEQYF.

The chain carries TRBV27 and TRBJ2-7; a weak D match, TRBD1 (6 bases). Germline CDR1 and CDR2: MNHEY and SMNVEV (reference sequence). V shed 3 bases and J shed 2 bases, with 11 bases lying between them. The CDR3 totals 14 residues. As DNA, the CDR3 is TGTGCCAGCAGTTTTTGGGACAAAACCTACGAGCAGTACTTC. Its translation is CASSFWDKTYEQYF.

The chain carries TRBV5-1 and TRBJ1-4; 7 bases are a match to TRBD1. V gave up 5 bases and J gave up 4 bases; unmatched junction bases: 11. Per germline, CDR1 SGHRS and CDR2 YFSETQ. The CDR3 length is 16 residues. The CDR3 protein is CASSFSMGQLNEKLFF. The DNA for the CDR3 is TGCGCCAGCAGTTTTTCGATGGGACAGCTTAATGAAAAACTGTTTTTT.

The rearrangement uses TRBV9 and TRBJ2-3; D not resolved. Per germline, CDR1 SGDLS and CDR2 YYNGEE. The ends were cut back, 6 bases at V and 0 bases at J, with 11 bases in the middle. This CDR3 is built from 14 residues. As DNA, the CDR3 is TGTGCCAGCACCGAGGATCTTAGCACAGATACGCAGTATTTT. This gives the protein CASTEDLSTDTQYF.

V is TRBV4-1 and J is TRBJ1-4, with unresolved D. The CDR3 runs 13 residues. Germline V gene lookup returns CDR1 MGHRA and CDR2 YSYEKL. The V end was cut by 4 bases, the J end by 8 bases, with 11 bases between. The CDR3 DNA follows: TGCGCCAGCAGCCGGTGGGTACAGGAAAAACTGTTTTTT. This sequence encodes CASSRWVQEKLFF.

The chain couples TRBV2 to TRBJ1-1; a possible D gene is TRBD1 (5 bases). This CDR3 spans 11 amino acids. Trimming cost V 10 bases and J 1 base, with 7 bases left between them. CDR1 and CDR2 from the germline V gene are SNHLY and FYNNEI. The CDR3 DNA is TGTGCCAACGGACAGAACACTGAAGCTTTCTTT. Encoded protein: CANGQNTEAFF.

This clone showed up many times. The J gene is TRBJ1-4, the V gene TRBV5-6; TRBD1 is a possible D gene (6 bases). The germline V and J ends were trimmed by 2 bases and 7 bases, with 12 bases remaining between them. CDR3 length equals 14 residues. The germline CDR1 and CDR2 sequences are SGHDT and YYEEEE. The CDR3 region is CASSFGQGSEKLFF. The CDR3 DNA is TGTGCCAGCAGCTTTGGTCAGGGGAGTGAAAAACTGTTTTTT.

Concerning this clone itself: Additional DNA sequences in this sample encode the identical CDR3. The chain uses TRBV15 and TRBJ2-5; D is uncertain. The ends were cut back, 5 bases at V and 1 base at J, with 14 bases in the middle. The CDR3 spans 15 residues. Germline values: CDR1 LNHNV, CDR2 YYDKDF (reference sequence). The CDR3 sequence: CATSESRHPQETQYF. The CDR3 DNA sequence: TGTGCCACCAGCGAGTCCCGTCATCCCCAAGAGACCCAGTACTTC.